This is a list of T cell receptor beta chains from one sample in a study of T cell repertoires in cytomegalovirus infection. From the reads, TCRdb called clonotypes with MiXCR, one entry per CDR3 protein. This sample has 200,000 to 300,000 distinct CDR3 sequences, with roughly 15% found just once. The sequenced sample consisted of PBMCs. The origin of the receptors is a human donor in good health (CMV status not recorded). Some clones in this sample may be carry-over from other donors' samples. Each CDR3 is given with its conserved first and last residue. D genes are given only for firm matches. Only some rows state a clone size, as once, few, many or a class for expanded clones.

cdr3_aa,d_call,v_call,clone_size
CSARVFLGGSSYNEQFF,TRBD2,TRBV20-1,.
CASLPRKQEPPSQHF,.,TRBV18,.
CASSSGQGGSSTEAFF,TRBD1,TRBV6-5,.
CASVSDSNSYNEQFF,.,TRBV25-1,.
CASSQFHEQYF,.,TRBV6-6,few
CASGQGARNQPQHF,TRBD1,TRBV27,many
CSAGRGGSTDTQYF,TRBD2,TRBV20-1,.
CASSTGTGVWENNSPLHF,TRBD1,TRBV27,few
CASSLWARRGGTGTFQPQHF,TRBD1,TRBV27,many
CSARDMTSREQFF,TRBD2,TRBV20-1,once
CSVHTSGRADTQYF,TRBD2,TRBV29-1,many
CASSSGPSISYNEQFF,.,TRBV18,few
CASSLKRQNIQYF,.,TRBV27,many
CASSSSGRGSYNEQFF,TRBD2,TRBV5-1,few
CASSFTYEQYF,.,TRBV27,.
CASSPVLKGKLFF,.,TRBV6-6,many
CASSIPRGGIPSYNEQFF,TRBD2,TRBV19,few
CATSDGPGGANAEAFF,.,TRBV24-1,few
CASSGGPHNEQFF,TRBD2,TRBV27,.
CATSDLRAGANTGELFF,TRBD2,TRBV24-1,.
CSAPHRTGNTGELFF,.,TRBV20-1,few
CASRIAGRTDTQYF,TRBD2,TRBV28,few
CASSLFRAPYEQYF,.,TRBV28,many
CASSSPMAGANSGNTIYF,.,TRBV7-9,.
CASSQDRAVETQYF,TRBD1,TRBV7-2,many